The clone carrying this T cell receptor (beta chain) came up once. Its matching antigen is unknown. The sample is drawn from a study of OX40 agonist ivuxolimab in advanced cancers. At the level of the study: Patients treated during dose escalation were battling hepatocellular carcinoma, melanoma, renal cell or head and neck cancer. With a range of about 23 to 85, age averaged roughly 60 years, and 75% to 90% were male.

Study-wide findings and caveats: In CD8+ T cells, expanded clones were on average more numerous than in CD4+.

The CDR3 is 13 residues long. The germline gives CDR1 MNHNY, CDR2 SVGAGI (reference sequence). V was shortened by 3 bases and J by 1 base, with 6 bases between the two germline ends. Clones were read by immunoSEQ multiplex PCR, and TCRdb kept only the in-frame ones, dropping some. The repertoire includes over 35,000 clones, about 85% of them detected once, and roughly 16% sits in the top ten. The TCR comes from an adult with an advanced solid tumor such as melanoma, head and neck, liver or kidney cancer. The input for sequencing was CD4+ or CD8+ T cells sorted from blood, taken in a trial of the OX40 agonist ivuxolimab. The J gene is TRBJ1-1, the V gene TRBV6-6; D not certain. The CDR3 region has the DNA TGTGCCAGCAGTTATCAAGAGAACACTGAAGCTTTCTTT. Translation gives CASSYQENTEAFF.